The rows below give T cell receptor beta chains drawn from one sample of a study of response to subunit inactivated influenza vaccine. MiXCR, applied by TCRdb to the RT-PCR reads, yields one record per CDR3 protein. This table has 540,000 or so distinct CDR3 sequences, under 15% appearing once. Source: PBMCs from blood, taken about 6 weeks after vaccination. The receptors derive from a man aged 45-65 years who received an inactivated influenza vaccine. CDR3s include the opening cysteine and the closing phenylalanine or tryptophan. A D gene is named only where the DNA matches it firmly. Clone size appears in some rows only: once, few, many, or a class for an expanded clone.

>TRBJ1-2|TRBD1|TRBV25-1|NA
CASRGPRGHLIYGYTF
TGTGCCAGCCGAGGGCCGAGGGGGCATTTGATCTATGGCTACACCTTC
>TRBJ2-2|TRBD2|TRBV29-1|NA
CSVGSGSSNSGELFF
TGCAGCGTTGGTAGCGGGAGTAGTAATTCCGGGGAGCTGTTTTTT
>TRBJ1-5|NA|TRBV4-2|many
CASSQANSNQPQHF
TGTGCCAGCAGCCAAGCCAATAGCAATCAGCCCCAGCATTTT
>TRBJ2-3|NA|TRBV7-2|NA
CASSLRYPDTQYF
TGTGCCAGCAGCTTAAGGTACCCAGATACGCAGTATTTT
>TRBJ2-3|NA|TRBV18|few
CASSPDRRGTSTDTQYF
TGTGCCAGCTCACCGGATCGCCGGGGGACTAGCACAGATACGCAGTATTTT
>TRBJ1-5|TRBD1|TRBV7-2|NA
CASSPGTDGNQPQHF
TGTGCCAGCAGCCCCGGGACAGATGGGAATCAGCCCCAGCATTTT
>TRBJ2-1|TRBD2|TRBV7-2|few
CASSFMTSGINEQFF
TGTGCCAGCAGCTTTATGACTAGCGGGATAAATGAGCAGTTCTTC
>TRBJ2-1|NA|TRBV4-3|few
CASSLLTGYNEQFF
TGCGCCAGCAGCCTACTGACAGGTTACAATGAGCAGTTCTTC
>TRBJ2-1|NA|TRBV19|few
CASSLQYSSYNEQFF
TGTGCCAGTAGTTTACAATACAGCTCCTACAATGAGCAGTTCTTC
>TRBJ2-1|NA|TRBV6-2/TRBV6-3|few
CASRKGGGWNEQFF
TGTGCCAGCAGAAAAGGAGGAGGGTGGAATGAGCAGTTCTTC
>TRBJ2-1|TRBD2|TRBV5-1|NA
CASRFLAGDNEQFF
TGCGCCAGCAGGTTTCTAGCGGGGGACAATGAGCAGTTCTTC
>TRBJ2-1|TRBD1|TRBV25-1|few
CASSRLGTGGHNEQFF
TGTGCCAGCAGTAGGTTAGGGACAGGGGGACACAATGAGCAGTTCTTC
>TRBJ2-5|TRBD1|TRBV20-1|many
CSARPHGQAFSQETQYF
TGCAGTGCTAGACCTCACGGACAGGCTTTTAGTCAAGAGACCCAGTACTTC
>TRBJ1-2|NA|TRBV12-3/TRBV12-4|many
CASSLGGRDGYTF
TGTGCCAGCAGTTTGGGGGGACGGGATGGCTACACCTTC
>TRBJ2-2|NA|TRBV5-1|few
CASSLADTGSGELFF
TGCGCCAGCAGCTTGGCCGACACGGGATCCGGGGAGCTGTTTTTT
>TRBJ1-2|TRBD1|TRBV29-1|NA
CSGGQGASGYTF
TGCAGCGGTGGACAGGGGGCGAGCGGCTACACCTTC
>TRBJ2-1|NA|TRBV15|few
CATSGQEQLYNEQFF
TGTGCCACCAGCGGGCAGGAACAACTTTACAATGAGCAGTTCTTC
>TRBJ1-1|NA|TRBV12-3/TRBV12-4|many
CASSSPWDTEAFF
TGTGCCAGCAGTTCTCCCTGGGACACTGAAGCTTTCTTT
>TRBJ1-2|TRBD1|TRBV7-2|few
CASSLRSGQNNYGYTF
TGTGCCAGCAGCTTAAGGTCGGGACAGAACAACTATGGCTACACCTTC
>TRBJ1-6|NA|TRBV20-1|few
CSARSPGGFVYNSPLHF
TGCAGTGCTAGATCCCCCGGGGGCTTCGTCTATAATTCACCCCTCCACTTT
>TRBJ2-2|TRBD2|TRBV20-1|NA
CSVRTSGGARTGELFF
TGCAGTGTTCGGACTAGCGGGGGGGCTCGGACCGGGGAGCTGTTTTTT
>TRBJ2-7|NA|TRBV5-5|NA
CASSTTVREQYF
TGTGCCAGCAGCACCACCGTCCGCGAGCAGTACTTC
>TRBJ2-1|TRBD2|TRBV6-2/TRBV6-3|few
CASRDAGTSVNNEQFF
TGTGCCAGCAGGGACGCCGGGACTAGCGTTAACAATGAGCAGTTCTTC
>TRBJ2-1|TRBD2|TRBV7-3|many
CASSLMSLSGRGRNEQFF
TGTGCCAGCAGCTTAATGAGCCTCAGCGGGAGGGGAAGGAATGAGCAGTTCTTC
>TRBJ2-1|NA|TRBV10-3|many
CAISRQGPILSNEQFF
TGTGCCATCAGTCGTCAGGGACCCATATTGAGCAATGAGCAGTTCTTC
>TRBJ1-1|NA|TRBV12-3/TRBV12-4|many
CASSATGWMNTEAFF
TGTGCCAGCAGTGCGACAGGCTGGATGAACACTGAAGCTTTCTTT
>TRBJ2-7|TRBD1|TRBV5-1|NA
CASSLGTGALDEQYF
TGCGCCAGCAGCTTGGGGACAGGGGCTCTCGACGAGCAGTACTTC
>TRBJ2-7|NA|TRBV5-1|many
CASSLASVASEQYF
TGCGCCAGCAGCTTGGCTTCCGTAGCCTCCGAGCAGTACTTC
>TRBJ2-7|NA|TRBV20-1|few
CSARDHGGPFPYEQYF
TGCAGTGCTAGAGATCATGGGGGTCCTTTTCCCTACGAGCAGTACTTC
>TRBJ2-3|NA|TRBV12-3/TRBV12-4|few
CASSFPSSGTDTQYF
TGTGCCAGCAGTTTCCCCTCATCGGGCACAGATACGCAGTATTTT
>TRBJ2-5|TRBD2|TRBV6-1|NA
CASSGRTSGRITETQYF
TGTGCCAGCAGTGGTCGGACTAGCGGGAGGATTACAGAGACCCAGTACTTC
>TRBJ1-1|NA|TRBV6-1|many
CASSKILVLGFSGNTEAFF
TGTGCCAGCAGCAAAATATTGGTGTTGGGTTTTTCTGGGAACACTGAAGCTTTCTTT
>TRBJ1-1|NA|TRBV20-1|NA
CSERGGSTEAFF
TGCAGTGAAAGGGGCGGTAGCACTGAAGCTTTCTTT
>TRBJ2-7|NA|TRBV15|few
CATRDSHRQYF
TGTGCCACCCGCGACAGTCACCGACAGTACTTC
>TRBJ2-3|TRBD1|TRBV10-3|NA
CAIRSGQGSDTQYF
TGTGCCATCAGATCGGGACAGGGGTCAGATACGCAGTATTTT
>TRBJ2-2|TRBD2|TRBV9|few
CASSGSGTSGSNTGELFF
TGTGCCAGCAGCGGATCCGGGACTAGCGGTAGCAACACCGGGGAGCTGTTTTTT
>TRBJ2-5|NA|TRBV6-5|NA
CASSYSGARETQYF
TGTGCCAGCAGTTACTCAGGGGCAAGGGAGACCCAGTACTTC
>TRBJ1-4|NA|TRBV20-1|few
CSAGRDRESNEKLFF
TGCAGTGCTGGAAGGGACCGGGAGTCAAATGAAAAACTGTTTTTT
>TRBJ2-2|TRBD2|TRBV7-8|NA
CASSPKASGSGELFF
TGTGCCAGCAGCCCAAAGGCTAGCGGGTCCGGGGAGCTGTTTTTT
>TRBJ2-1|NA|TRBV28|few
CASSPPGWDFNEQFF
TGTGCCAGTAGTCCTCCGGGGTGGGACTTCAATGAGCAGTTCTTC
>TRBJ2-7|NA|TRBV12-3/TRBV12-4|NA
CASSPPSAPYEQYF
TGTGCCAGCAGCCCACCCTCGGCGCCCTACGAGCAGTACTTC